This T cell receptor (beta chain) was found in a study of control samples from healthy donors and cancer patients. Trimming shortened V by 2 bases and J by 0 bases, and 17 bases separated the two germline ends. Looked up from germline, CDR1 is SGDLS and CDR2 is YYNGEE. The CDR3 runs to 18 residues. Profiled with immunoSEQ multiplex PCR; TCRdb holds only in-frame clones, not every one. The sample has 400,000 to 500,000 clones, 75% to 95% seen once. The chain employs TRBV9 and TRBJ2-2; no firm D call. The sequence was collected from a man between 35 and 55 years old with head and neck cancer. The sequenced sample was PBMCs. CDR3 sequence reads: CASSVLPLRLPNTGELFF. Written as DNA, the CDR3 is TGTGCCAGCAGCGTCCTCCCTCTCAGGTTACCGAACACCGGGGAGCTGTTTTTT.